The 2 T cell receptor beta chains given below trace back to one sample, sequenced in a study of cytomegalovirus exposure and HLA in healthy donors. PCR employed 60 Vbeta and 13 Jbeta primers. Here immunoSEQ multiplex PCR was the method, and the copy in TCRdb shows in-frame clones only, minus some. This sample yields about 120,000 clones, of which about 80% are seen a single time; roughly 4.3% belongs to the top ten. The sample taken for sequencing was PBMCs. These receptors were obtained from a man aged 25 to 45 in good health and CMV-seropositive.

As regards this clone: The sample holds other DNA sequences that translate to the same CDR3. The chain uses TRBV11-2 and TRBJ2-7; possible D gene TRBD2, 5 bases. CDR3 length: 13 amino acids. The germline V gene has CDR1 SGHAT and CDR2 FQNNGV. The V and J ends lost 5 bases and 7 bases respectively, with 15 bases between them. The CDR3 loop is CASSGKSGSEQYF. As DNA, the CDR3 is TGTGCCAGCAGCGGAAAGAGCGGCAGTGAGCAGTACTTC.

The chain couples TRBV5-1 to TRBJ2-1; perhaps TRBD2 as D (7 bases). The CDR3 is 16 residues long. Per germline, CDR1 SGHRS and CDR2 YFSETQ. Trimming removed 1 base from V and 4 bases from J, with 15 bases in between. CDR3 nucleotides: TGCGCCAGCAGCTTGAACCCCGGGGGGCAATACAATGAGCAGTTCTTC. Amino acid sequence: CASSLNPGGQYNEQFF.